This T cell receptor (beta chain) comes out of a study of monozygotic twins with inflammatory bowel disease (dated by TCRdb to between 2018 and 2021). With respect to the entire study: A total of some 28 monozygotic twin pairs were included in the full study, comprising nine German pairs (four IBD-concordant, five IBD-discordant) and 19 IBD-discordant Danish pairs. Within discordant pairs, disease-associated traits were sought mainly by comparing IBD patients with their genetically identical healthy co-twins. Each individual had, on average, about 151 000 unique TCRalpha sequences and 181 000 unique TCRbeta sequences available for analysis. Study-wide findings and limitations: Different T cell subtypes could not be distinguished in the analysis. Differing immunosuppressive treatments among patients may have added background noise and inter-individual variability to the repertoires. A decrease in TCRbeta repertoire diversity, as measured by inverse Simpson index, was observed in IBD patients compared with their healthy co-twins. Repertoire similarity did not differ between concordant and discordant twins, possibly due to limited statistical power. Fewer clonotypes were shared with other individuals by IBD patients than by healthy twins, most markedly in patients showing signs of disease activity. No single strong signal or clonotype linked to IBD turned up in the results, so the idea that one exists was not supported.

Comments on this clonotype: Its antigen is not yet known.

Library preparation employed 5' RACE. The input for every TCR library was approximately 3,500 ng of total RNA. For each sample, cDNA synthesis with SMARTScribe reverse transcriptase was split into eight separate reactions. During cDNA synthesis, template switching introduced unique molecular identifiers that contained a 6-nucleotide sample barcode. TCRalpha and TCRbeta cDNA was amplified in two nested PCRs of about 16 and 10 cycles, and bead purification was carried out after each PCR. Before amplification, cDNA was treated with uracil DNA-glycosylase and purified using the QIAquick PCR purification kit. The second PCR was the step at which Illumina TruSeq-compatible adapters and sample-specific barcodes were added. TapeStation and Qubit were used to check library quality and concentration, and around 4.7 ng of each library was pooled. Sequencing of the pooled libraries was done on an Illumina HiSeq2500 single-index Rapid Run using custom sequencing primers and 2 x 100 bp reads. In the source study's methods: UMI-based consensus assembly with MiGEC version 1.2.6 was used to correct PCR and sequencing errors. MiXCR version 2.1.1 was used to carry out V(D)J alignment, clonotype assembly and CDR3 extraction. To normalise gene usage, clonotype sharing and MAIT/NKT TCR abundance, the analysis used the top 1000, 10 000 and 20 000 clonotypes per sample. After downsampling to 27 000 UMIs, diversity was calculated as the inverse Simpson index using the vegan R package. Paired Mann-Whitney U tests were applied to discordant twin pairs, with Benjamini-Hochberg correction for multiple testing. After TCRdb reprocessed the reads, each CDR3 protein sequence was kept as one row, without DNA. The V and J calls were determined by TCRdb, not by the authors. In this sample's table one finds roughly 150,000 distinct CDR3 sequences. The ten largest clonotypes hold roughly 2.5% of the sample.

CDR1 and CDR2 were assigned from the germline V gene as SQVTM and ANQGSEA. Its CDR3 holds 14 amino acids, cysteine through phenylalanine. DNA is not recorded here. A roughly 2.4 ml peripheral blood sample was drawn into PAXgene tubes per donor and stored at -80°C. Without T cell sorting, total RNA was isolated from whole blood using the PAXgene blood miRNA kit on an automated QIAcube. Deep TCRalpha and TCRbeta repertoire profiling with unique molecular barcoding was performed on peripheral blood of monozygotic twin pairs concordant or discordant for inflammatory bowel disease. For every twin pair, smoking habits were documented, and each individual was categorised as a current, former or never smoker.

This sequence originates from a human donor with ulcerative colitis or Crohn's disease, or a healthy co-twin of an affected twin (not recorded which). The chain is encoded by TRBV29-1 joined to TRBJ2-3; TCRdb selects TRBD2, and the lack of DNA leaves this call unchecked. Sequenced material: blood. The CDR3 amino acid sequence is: CSVSWTGGTDTQYF.